The rows below give T cell receptor beta chains drawn from one sample of a study of patients and donors after allogeneic stem cell transplantation. TCRdb analysed the RT-PCR reads with MiXCR anew, one entry per CDR3 protein. Of tens of thousands of distinct CDR3 sequences in the sample, approximately 25% are singletons; the top ten hold about 25%. Sequencing was done on a sample of blood, either unsorted or a sorted T cell fraction (not recorded which). The receptors were gathered from a human donor who was either an allogeneic HSCT recipient or a stem cell or donor lymphocyte infusion donor (not recorded which). It is not recorded whose cells these are; they may come from a transplant donor. Each CDR3 is given with its conserved first and last residue. Each record gives: D gene, V gene, clone size, J gene, CDR3 DNA, CDR3 protein. A D gene is named only where the DNA matches it firmly. Clone size appears in some rows only: once, few, many, or a class for an expanded clone.

d_call: -
v_call: TRBV6-2/TRBV6-3
clone_size: -
j_call: TRBJ2-5
cdr3_nt: TGTGCCAGCAGTCAAGACAGGATCCAAGAGACCCAGTACTTC
cdr3_aa: CASSQDRIQETQYF

d_call: TRBD1
v_call: TRBV6-6
clone_size: few
j_call: TRBJ2-5
cdr3_nt: TGTGCCGCCTCCCGCGACAGGGGGCAAGAGACCCAGTACTTC
cdr3_aa: CAASRDRGQETQYF

d_call: -
v_call: TRBV5-1
clone_size: few
j_call: TRBJ2-2
cdr3_nt: TGCGCCAGCAGCTACCTCACCGGGGAGCTGTTTTTT
cdr3_aa: CASSYLTGELFF

d_call: -
v_call: TRBV12-3/TRBV12-4
clone_size: -
j_call: TRBJ1-6
cdr3_nt: TGTGCCAGCAGTCCGATAGGGGGGTACGATTCACCCCTCCACTTT
cdr3_aa: CASSPIGGYDSPLHF

d_call: TRBD2
v_call: TRBV10-3
clone_size: few
j_call: TRBJ2-1
cdr3_nt: TGTGCCATCAGTGAGAGCGGGGCATCCTACAATGAGCAGTTCTTC
cdr3_aa: CAISESGASYNEQFF

d_call: -
v_call: TRBV19
clone_size: once
j_call: TRBJ2-1
cdr3_nt: TGTGCCAGTAATCTGAACAGGAGCTACAATGAGCAGTTCTTC
cdr3_aa: CASNLNRSYNEQFF

d_call: -
v_call: TRBV7-2
clone_size: -
j_call: TRBJ1-2
cdr3_nt: TGTGCCAGCAGCCCGACACCTAACTATGGCTACACCTTC
cdr3_aa: CASSPTPNYGYTF

d_call: -
v_call: TRBV5-1
clone_size: many
j_call: TRBJ1-4
cdr3_nt: TGCGCCAGCAGCCGGCGGGGCGGGAATGAAAAACTGTTTTTT
cdr3_aa: CASSRRGGNEKLFF

d_call: TRBD1
v_call: TRBV12-3/TRBV12-4
clone_size: few
j_call: TRBJ1-1
cdr3_nt: TGTGCCAGCAGTATTACAGGGGGGAACACTGAAGCTTTCTTT
cdr3_aa: CASSITGGNTEAFF

d_call: TRBD1
v_call: TRBV6-6
clone_size: -
j_call: TRBJ1-4
cdr3_nt: TGTGCCAGCAGCCTCGGGACAGGGAACCAAAAACTGTTTTTT
cdr3_aa: CASSLGTGNQKLFF

d_call: -
v_call: TRBV7-6
clone_size: -
j_call: TRBJ1-1
cdr3_nt: TGTGCCAGCCGGCTAGGGGACTCTGAAGCTTTCTTT
cdr3_aa: CASRLGDSEAFF

d_call: -
v_call: TRBV9
clone_size: few
j_call: TRBJ1-6
cdr3_nt: TGTGCCAGCAGCTCCCCTCGCCGGCAGGGGAAAAATTCACCCCTCCACTTT
cdr3_aa: CASSSPRRQGKNSPLHF

d_call: TRBD2
v_call: TRBV25-1
clone_size: -
j_call: TRBJ2-7
cdr3_nt: TGTGCCAGCAGTGTCAGCGGGAGGGCCTACGAGCAGTACTTC
cdr3_aa: CASSVSGRAYEQYF

d_call: TRBD1
v_call: TRBV7-2
clone_size: few
j_call: TRBJ1-2
cdr3_nt: TGTGCCAGCAGCTTAAGGACAGGGCAGGACTATGGCTACACCTTC
cdr3_aa: CASSLRTGQDYGYTF

d_call: TRBD1
v_call: TRBV4-1
clone_size: once
j_call: TRBJ2-7
cdr3_nt: TGCGCCAGCAGCACGCCGACAGGGGACCACGAGCAGTACTTC
cdr3_aa: CASSTPTGDHEQYF

d_call: TRBD2
v_call: TRBV4-2
clone_size: -
j_call: TRBJ2-3
cdr3_nt: TGTGCCAGCAGCCAAGTAGCGGGAGCCATGACAGATACGCAGTATTTT
cdr3_aa: CASSQVAGAMTDTQYF

d_call: -
v_call: TRBV7-7
clone_size: -
j_call: TRBJ2-5
cdr3_nt: TGTGCTAGCAGCCCTAGGCAGGGGCTCCAAGAGACCCAGTACTTC
cdr3_aa: CASSPRQGLQETQYF

d_call: -
v_call: TRBV30
clone_size: -
j_call: TRBJ1-1
cdr3_nt: TGTGCCTGGAGGGCATGGTTTCAGGGCCACACTGAAGCTTTCTTT
cdr3_aa: CAWRAWFQGHTEAFF

d_call: -
v_call: TRBV5-1
clone_size: -
j_call: TRBJ2-2
cdr3_nt: TGCGCCAGCAGCTTGTTACCGGGGGTACCGAACACCGGGGAGCTGTTTTTT
cdr3_aa: CASSLLPGVPNTGELFF

d_call: TRBD1
v_call: TRBV28
clone_size: many
j_call: TRBJ1-2
cdr3_nt: TGTGCCAGCAGTTTTCCCCTGGGACAGGAATATGGCTACACCTTC
cdr3_aa: CASSFPLGQEYGYTF

d_call: TRBD2
v_call: TRBV20-1
clone_size: -
j_call: TRBJ2-4
cdr3_nt: TGCAGTGCTAGCGGGGGGAGCAACATTCAGTACTTC
cdr3_aa: CSASGGSNIQYF

d_call: TRBD2
v_call: TRBV5-1
clone_size: -
j_call: TRBJ2-7
cdr3_nt: TGCGCCAGCAGCGTCACCGGGACTAGAAACGAGCAGTACTTC
cdr3_aa: CASSVTGTRNEQYF

d_call: TRBD2
v_call: TRBV4-3
clone_size: few
j_call: TRBJ2-7
cdr3_nt: TGCGCCAGCAGCCATAGGACTAGCTACGAGCAGTACTTC
cdr3_aa: CASSHRTSYEQYF

d_call: -
v_call: TRBV9
clone_size: -
j_call: TRBJ2-1
cdr3_nt: TGTGCCAGCAGCACCGGGGGCACCTACAATGAGCAGTTCTTC
cdr3_aa: CASSTGGTYNEQFF

d_call: TRBD1
v_call: TRBV6-5
clone_size: -
j_call: TRBJ1-2
cdr3_nt: TGTGCCAGCAGTTCCATGACGAGGGACAGGGGCCTCTATGGCTACACCTTC
cdr3_aa: CASSSMTRDRGLYGYTF

d_call: -
v_call: TRBV29-1
clone_size: -
j_call: TRBJ2-1
cdr3_nt: TGCAGCGTTGGGCAGGGAAGCTCCTACAATGAGCAGTTCTTC
cdr3_aa: CSVGQGSSYNEQFF

d_call: -
v_call: TRBV20-1
clone_size: many
j_call: TRBJ1-2
cdr3_nt: TGCAGTGCTAGTAAAGACAACTATGGCTACACCTTC
cdr3_aa: CSASKDNYGYTF

d_call: -
v_call: TRBV20-1
clone_size: few
j_call: TRBJ1-1
cdr3_nt: TGCAGTGCTAGAGATAGGATCAAGAACACTGAAGCTTTCTTT
cdr3_aa: CSARDRIKNTEAFF

d_call: -
v_call: TRBV12-3/TRBV12-4
clone_size: -
j_call: TRBJ2-1
cdr3_nt: TGTGCCAGCAGACGAGGGAGTACAAATGAGCAGTTCTTC
cdr3_aa: CASRRGSTNEQFF

d_call: TRBD2
v_call: TRBV29-1
clone_size: -
j_call: TRBJ2-1
cdr3_nt: TGCAGCGCAGCGACTAGCGGAGGCTTGAGGTACGAGTTCTTC
cdr3_aa: CSAATSGGLRYEFF

d_call: TRBD1
v_call: TRBV28
clone_size: -
j_call: TRBJ1-5
cdr3_nt: TGTGCCAGCAGGACAGGGATAGAGCAGCCCCAGCATTTT
cdr3_aa: CASRTGIEQPQHF

d_call: -
v_call: TRBV10-3
clone_size: many
j_call: TRBJ2-1
cdr3_nt: TGTGCCATCAGTGTGGTGGGTTACAATGAGCAGTTCTTC
cdr3_aa: CAISVVGYNEQFF

d_call: -
v_call: TRBV25-1
clone_size: few
j_call: TRBJ1-1
cdr3_nt: TGTGCCAGCAGGCTGGAGAACACTGAAGCTTTCTTT
cdr3_aa: CASRLENTEAFF

d_call: -
v_call: TRBV5-1
clone_size: few
j_call: TRBJ2-1
cdr3_nt: TGCGCCAGCAGCTCGGGGGCAGGGTCTTGGAATGAGCAGTTCTTC
cdr3_aa: CASSSGAGSWNEQFF

d_call: TRBD1
v_call: TRBV7-2
clone_size: many
j_call: TRBJ1-2
cdr3_nt: TGTGCCAGCAGCCCTGGGACAGCTAACTATGGCTACACCTTC
cdr3_aa: CASSPGTANYGYTF

d_call: -
v_call: TRBV4-2
clone_size: few
j_call: TRBJ2-7
cdr3_nt: TGTGCCAGCAGCCAAGTATTAGGAGCCGTCTACGAGCAGTACTTC
cdr3_aa: CASSQVLGAVYEQYF

d_call: TRBD2
v_call: TRBV11-3
clone_size: -
j_call: TRBJ2-1
cdr3_nt: TGTGCCAGCAGCTCCCTCCTAACGGCGGGAGCTGGGCAGTTCTTC
cdr3_aa: CASSSLLTAGAGQFF

d_call: -
v_call: TRBV7-7
clone_size: -
j_call: TRBJ2-1
cdr3_nt: TGTGCCAGCAGCTTGGGACCCCTGACCTACAATGAGCAGTTCTTC
cdr3_aa: CASSLGPLTYNEQFF

d_call: -
v_call: TRBV14
clone_size: -
j_call: TRBJ1-2
cdr3_nt: TGTGCCAGCAGCCGTGGGCCCTATGGCTACACCTTC
cdr3_aa: CASSRGPYGYTF

d_call: TRBD2
v_call: TRBV5-1
clone_size: few
j_call: TRBJ2-3
cdr3_nt: TGCGCCAGCAGCTCATGGACTAGCGGGGACCCAGATACGCAGTATTTT
cdr3_aa: CASSSWTSGDPDTQYF

d_call: TRBD1
v_call: TRBV5-1
clone_size: -
j_call: TRBJ2-1
cdr3_nt: TGCGCCAGCAGCATCCCGACAGGGACAACTGAGCAGTTCTTC
cdr3_aa: CASSIPTGTTEQFF

d_call: TRBD1
v_call: TRBV3-1
clone_size: once
j_call: TRBJ2-7
cdr3_nt: TGTGCCAGCAGCCAACGGGACAGGCCCTACGAGCAGTACTTC
cdr3_aa: CASSQRDRPYEQYF

d_call: TRBD1
v_call: TRBV2
clone_size: -
j_call: TRBJ2-7
cdr3_nt: TGTGCCAGCAGTTGGGACAGGGCGTACGAGCAGTACTTC
cdr3_aa: CASSWDRAYEQYF

d_call: -
v_call: TRBV5-1
clone_size: few
j_call: TRBJ2-7
cdr3_nt: TGCGCCAGCAGCTTGGGAAATCTCTACGAGCAGTACTTC
cdr3_aa: CASSLGNLYEQYF

d_call: -
v_call: TRBV27
clone_size: -
j_call: TRBJ2-1
cdr3_nt: TGTGCCAGCAGTTTATTGGCCGGGGGAACCTACAATGAGCAGTTCTTC
cdr3_aa: CASSLLAGGTYNEQFF

d_call: -
v_call: TRBV7-2
clone_size: -
j_call: TRBJ2-2
cdr3_nt: TGTGCCAGCAGCTCCCCCCACAACACCGGGGAGCTGTTTTTT
cdr3_aa: CASSSPHNTGELFF

d_call: -
v_call: TRBV5-5
clone_size: -
j_call: TRBJ1-1
cdr3_nt: TGTGCCAGCAGCTTAACGGGGGCGTCGGTAACTGAAGCTTTCTTT
cdr3_aa: CASSLTGASVTEAFF